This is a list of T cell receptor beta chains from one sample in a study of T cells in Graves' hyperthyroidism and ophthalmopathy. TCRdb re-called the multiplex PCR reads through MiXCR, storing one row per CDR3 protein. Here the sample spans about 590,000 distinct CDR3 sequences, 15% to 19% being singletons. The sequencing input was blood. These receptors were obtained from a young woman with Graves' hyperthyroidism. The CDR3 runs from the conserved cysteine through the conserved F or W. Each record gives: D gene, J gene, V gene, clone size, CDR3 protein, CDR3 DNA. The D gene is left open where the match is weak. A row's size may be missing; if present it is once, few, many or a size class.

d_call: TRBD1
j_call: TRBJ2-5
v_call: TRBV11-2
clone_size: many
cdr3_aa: CASSLAGGPETQYF
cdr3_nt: TGTGCCAGCAGCTTAGCAGGGGGCCCTGAGACCCAGTACTTC

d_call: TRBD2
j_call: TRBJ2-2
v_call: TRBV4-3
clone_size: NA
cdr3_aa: CASSQGYIAGENTGELFF
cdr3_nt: TGCGCCAGCAGCCAGGGTTACATAGCGGGAGAGAACACCGGGGAGCTGTTCTTT

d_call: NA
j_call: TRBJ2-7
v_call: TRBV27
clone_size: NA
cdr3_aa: CASSRTGGGSYEQYF
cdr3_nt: TGTGCCAGCAGCAGAACAGGGGGGGGATCCTACGAGCAGTACTTC

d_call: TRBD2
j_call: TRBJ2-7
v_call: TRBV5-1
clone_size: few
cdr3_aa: CASSPLAGGRVEQYF
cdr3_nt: TGCGCCAGCAGCCCATTAGCGGGAGGGAGGGTCGAGCAGTACTTC

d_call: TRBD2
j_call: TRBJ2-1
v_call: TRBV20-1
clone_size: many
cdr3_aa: CSARPSGVNEQFF
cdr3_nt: TGCAGTGCTAGACCTAGCGGAGTCAATGAGCAGTTCTTC

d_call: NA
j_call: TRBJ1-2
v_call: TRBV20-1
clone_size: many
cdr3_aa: CSARRTELYGYTF
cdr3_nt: TGCAGTGCCAGGAGGACGGAATTATATGGCTACACCTTC

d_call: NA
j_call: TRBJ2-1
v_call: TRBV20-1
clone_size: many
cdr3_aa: CSARVFRDITNEQFF
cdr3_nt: TGCAGTGCTAGAGTCTTCCGGGACATTACGAATGAGCAGTTCTTC

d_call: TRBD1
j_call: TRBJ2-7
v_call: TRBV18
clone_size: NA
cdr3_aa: CASSLLMDRGIFTEQYF
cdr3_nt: TGTGCCAGCTCTCTACTTATGGACAGGGGAATCTTCACCGAGCAGTACTTC

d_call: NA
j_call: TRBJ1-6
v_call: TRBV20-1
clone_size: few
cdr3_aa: CSAEEPGGYNSPLHF
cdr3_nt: TGCAGTGCCGAAGAGCCGGGGGGTTACAATTCACCCCTCCACTTT

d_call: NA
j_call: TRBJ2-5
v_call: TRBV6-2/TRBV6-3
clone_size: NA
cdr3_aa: CASSYPGPSQETQYF
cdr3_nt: TGTGCCAGCAGTTACCCCGGACCGTCCCAAGAGACCCAGTACTTC

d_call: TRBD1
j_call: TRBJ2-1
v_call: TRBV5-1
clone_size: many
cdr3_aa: CASSLSTGGDHNEQFF
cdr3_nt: TGCGCCAGCAGCTTGTCGACAGGGGGCGATCACAATGAGCAGTTCTTC

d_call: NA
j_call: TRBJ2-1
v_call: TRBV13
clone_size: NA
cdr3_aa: CASSSRASGEQFF
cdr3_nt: TGTGCCAGCAGCTCTCGGGCCTCCGGTGAGCAGTTCTTC

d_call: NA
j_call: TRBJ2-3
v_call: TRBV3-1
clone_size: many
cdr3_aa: CASSQFPGSTDTQYF
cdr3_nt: TGTGCCAGCAGCCAATTCCCGGGAAGCACAGATACGCAGTATTTT

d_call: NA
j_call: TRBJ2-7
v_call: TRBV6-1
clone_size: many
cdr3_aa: CASSETTDFNEQYF
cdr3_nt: TGTGCCAGCAGTGAAACCACCGACTTCAACGAGCAGTACTTC

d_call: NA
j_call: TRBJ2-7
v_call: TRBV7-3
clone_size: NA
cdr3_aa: CASSLKWGSSYEQYF
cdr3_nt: TGTGCCAGCAGCTTAAAATGGGGCAGCTCCTACGAGCAGTACTTC

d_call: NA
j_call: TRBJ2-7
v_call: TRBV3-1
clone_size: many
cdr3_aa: CATSLGVGSYEQYF
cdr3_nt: TGTGCCACCTCCTTGGGTGTCGGCTCCTACGAGCAGTACTTC

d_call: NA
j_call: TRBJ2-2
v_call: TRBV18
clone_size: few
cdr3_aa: CASSPPTDTNTGELFF
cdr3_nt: TGTGCCAGCTCACCACCGACTGATACGAACACCGGGGAGCTGTTTTTT

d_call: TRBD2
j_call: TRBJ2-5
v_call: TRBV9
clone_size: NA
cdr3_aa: CASSVGTSGRPGETQYF
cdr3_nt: TGTGCCAGCAGCGTAGGAACTAGCGGGAGGCCGGGGGAGACCCAGTACTTC

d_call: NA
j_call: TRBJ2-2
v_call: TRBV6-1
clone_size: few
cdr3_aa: CSSRRDTGELFF
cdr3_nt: TGCTCCTCTAGACGAGACACCGGGGAGCTGTTTTTT

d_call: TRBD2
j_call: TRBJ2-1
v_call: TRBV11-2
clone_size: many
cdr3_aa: CASSYLAGARNEQFF
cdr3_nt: TGTGCCAGCAGCTATCTAGCGGGGGCCAGGAATGAGCAGTTCTTC

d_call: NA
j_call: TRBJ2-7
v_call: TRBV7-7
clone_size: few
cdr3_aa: CASSVSYGSSYEQYF
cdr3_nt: TGTGCTAGCAGCGTCTCTTACGGGAGCTCCTACGAGCAGTACTTC

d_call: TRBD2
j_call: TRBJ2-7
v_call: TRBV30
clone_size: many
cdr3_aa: CACSPPGLVSFEQYF
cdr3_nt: TGTGCCTGTTCCCCGCCGGGACTAGTTAGTTTCGAGCAGTACTTC

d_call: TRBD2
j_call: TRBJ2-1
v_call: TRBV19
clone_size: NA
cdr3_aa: CASSESFLAGVDDEQFF
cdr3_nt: TGTGCCAGTAGTGAATCCTTCCTAGCGGGAGTTGACGATGAGCAGTTCTTC

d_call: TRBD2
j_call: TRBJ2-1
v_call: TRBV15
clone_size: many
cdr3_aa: CATSRQLTSGRTNEQFF
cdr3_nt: TGTGCCACCAGCAGACAATTGACTAGCGGGAGAACTAATGAGCAGTTCTTC

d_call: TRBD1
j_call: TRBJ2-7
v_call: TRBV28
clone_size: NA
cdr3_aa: CASKTGAHSYEQYF
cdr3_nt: TGTGCCAGCAAGACAGGGGCACATTCCTACGAGCAGTACTTC

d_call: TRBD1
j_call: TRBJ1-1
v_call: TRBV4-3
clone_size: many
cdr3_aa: CASSQDLTGLIMNTEAFF
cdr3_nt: TGCGCCAGCAGCCAAGATCTGACAGGGTTAATAATGAACACTGAAGCTTTCTTT

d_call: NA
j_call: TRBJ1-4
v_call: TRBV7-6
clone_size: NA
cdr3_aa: CASSLGDLANEKLFF
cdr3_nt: TGTGCCAGCAGCTTAGGGGATCTCGCTAATGAAAAACTGTTTTTT

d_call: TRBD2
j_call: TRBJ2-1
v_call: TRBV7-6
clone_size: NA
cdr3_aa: CASTIAGGPNEQFF
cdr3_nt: TGTGCCAGCACCATAGCGGGAGGGCCCAATGAGCAGTTCTTC

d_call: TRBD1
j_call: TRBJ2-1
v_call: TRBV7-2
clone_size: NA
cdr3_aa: CASSLRPGGGEQFF
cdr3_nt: TGTGCCAGCAGCTTACGCCCAGGGGGTGGTGAGCAGTTCTTC

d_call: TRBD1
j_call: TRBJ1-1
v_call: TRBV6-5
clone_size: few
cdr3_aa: CASYRQGANTEAFF
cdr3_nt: TGTGCCAGCTACCGACAGGGGGCCAACACTGAAGCTTTCTTT

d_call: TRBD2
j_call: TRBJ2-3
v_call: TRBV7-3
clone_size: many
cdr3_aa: CASSLMGLTTDTQYF
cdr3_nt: TGTGCCAGCAGCTTAATGGGACTAACCACAGATACGCAGTATTTT

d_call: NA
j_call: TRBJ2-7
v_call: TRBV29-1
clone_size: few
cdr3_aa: CSVEDTDDYEQYF
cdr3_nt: TGCAGCGTTGAAGACACGGATGACTACGAGCAGTACTTC